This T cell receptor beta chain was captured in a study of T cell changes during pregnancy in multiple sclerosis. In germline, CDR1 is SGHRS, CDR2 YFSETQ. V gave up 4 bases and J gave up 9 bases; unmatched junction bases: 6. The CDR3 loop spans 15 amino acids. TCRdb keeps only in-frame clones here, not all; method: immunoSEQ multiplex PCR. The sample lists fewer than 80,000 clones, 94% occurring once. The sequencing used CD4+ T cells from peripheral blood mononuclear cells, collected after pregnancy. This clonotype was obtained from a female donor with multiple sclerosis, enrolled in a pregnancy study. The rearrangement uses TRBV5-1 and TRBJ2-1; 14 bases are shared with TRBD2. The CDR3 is CASSGTSGRTAEQFF. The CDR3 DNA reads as TGCGCCAGCAGCGGGACTAGCGGGAGAACGGCTGAGCAGTTCTTC.